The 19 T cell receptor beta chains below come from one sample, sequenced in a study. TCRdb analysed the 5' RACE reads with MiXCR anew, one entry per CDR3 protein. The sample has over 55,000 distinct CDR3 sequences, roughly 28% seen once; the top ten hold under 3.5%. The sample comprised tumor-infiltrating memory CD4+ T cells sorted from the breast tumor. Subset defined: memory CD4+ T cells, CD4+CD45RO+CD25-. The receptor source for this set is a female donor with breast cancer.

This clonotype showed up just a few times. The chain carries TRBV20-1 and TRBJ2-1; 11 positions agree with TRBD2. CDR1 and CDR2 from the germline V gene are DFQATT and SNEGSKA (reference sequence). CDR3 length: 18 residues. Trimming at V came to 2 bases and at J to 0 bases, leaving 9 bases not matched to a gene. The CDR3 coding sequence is TGCAGTGCTAGACCAGGACTAGCGGGTGAGAGCTCCTACAATGAGCAGTTCTTC. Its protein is CSARPGLAGESSYNEQFF.

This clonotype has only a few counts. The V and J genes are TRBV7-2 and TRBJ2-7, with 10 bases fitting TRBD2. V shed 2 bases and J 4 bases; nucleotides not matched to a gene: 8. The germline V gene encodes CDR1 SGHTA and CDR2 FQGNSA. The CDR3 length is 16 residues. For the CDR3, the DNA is TGTGCCAGCAGCTTAAGGCTAGCGGGAGATGGGTACGAGCAGTACTTC. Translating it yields CASSLRLAGDGYEQYF.

For the CDR3, the DNA is TGCGCCAGAAGCCCCGGGACGGACATCTATGGCTACACCTTC. Protein: CARSPGTDIYGYTF. This sequence joins TRBV5-1 and TRBJ1-2, with D possibly being TRBD1 (5 bases). Germline V gives CDR1 SGHRS, CDR2 YFSETQ. Trimming cost V 8 bases and J 4 bases, with 18 bases left between them. The CDR3 has 14 residues.

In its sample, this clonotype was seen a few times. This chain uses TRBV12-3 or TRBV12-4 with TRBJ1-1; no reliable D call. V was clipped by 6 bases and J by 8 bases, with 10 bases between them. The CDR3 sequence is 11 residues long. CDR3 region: CASRGEEEAFF. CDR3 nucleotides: TGTGCCAGCAGAGGTGAAGAAGAAGCTTTCTTT.

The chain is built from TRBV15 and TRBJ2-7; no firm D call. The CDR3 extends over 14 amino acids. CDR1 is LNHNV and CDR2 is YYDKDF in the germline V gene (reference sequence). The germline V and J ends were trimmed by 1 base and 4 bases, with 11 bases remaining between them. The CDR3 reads CATSRGEVGYEQYF. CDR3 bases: TGTGCCACCAGCAGAGGCGAAGTCGGTTACGAGCAGTACTTC.

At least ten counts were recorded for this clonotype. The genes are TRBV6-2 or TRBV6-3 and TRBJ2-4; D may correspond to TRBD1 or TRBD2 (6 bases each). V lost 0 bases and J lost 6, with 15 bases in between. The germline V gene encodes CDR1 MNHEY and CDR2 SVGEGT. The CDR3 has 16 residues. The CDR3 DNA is TGTGCCAGCAGTTACTCCCCTGGGTGGGGGGCAAACATTCAGTACTTC. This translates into CASSYSPGWGANIQYF.

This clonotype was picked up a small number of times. Here the CDR3 DNA reads TGTGCCAGCAGCTTATCCGGGACAGGGTACGAGACCCAGTACTTC. Amino acids: CASSLSGTGYETQYF. This rearrangement joins TRBV7-2 to TRBJ2-5; 9 bases agree with TRBD1. Germline trimming cut 2 bases from V and 5 bases from J; bases unmatched to any gene: 6. Germline assignment: CDR1 SGHTA and CDR2 FQGNSA. This CDR3 is 15 amino acids long.

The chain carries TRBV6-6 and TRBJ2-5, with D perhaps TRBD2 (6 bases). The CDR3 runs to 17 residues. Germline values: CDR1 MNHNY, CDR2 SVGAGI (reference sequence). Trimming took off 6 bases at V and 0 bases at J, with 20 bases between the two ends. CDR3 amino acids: CASRGAQGLLYQETQYF. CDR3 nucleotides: TGTGCCAGCAGAGGTGCCCAGGGACTTCTATACCAAGAGACCCAGTACTTC.

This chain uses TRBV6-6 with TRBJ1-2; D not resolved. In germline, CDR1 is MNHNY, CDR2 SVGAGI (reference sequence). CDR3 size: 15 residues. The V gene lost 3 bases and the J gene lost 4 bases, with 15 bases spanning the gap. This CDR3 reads CASSYSAGPRYGYTF. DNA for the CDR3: TGTGCCAGCAGTTATAGCGCTGGTCCGCGCTATGGCTACACCTTC.

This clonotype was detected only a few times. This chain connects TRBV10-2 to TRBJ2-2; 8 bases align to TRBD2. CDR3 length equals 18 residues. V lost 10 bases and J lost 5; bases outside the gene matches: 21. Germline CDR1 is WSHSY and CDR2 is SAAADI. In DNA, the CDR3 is TGCGCCACTTACAGATCACCCATAGCGGGGAGTCTAACCGGGGAGCTGTTTTTT. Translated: CATYRSPIAGSLTGELFF.

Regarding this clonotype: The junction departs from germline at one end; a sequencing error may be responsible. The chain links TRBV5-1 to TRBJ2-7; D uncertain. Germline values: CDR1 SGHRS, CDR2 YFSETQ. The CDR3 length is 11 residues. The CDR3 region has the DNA TGCGCCAGCAGCTTGGAATACGAGCAGTGCTTC. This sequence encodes CASSLEYEQCF.

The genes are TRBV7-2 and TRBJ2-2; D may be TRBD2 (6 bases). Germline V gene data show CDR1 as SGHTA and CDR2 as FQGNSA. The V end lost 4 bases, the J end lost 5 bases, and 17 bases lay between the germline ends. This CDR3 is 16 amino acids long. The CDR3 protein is CASSYTGTGETGELFF. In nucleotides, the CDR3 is TGTGCCAGCAGCTATACCGGGACTGGCGAAACCGGGGAGCTGTTTTTT.

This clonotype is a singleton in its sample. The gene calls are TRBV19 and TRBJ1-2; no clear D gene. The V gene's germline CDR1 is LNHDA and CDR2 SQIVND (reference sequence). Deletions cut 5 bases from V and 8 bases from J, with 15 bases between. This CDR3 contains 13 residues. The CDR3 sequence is CASSVPQIGGYTF. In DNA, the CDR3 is TGTGCCAGTAGTGTTCCTCAGATTGGCGGCTACACCTTC.

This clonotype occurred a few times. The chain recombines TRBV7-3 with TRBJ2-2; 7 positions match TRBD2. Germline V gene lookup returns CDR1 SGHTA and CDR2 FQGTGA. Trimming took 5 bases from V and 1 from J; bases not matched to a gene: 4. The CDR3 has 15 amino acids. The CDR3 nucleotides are TGTGCCAGCAGCCCAGCGGGACGGAACACCGGGGAGCTGTTTTTT. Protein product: CASSPAGRNTGELFF.

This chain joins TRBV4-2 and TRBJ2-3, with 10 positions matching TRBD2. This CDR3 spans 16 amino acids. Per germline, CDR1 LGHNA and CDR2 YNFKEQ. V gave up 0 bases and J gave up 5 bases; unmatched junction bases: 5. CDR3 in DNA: TGTGCCAGCAGCCAAGAGCCTAGCGGGAGATTAGATACGCAGTATTTT. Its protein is CASSQEPSGRLDTQYF.

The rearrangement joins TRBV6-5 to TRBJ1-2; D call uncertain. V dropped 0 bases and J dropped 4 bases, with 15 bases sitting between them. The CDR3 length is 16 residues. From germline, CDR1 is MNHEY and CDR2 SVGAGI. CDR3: CASSYSLGRGSYGYTF. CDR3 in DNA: TGTGCCAGCAGTTACTCGCTGGGCAGAGGGAGCTATGGCTACACCTTC.

The CDR3, as DNA: TGTGCCAGCAGTGCCAACAGGAACACTGAAGCTTTCTTT. Residues: CASSANRNTEAFF. This chain connects TRBV6-2 or TRBV6-3 to TRBJ1-1; D uncertain. Germline CDR1 is MNHEY and CDR2 is SVGEGT. This CDR3 has 13 amino acids. The germline V and J ends were trimmed by 5 bases and 1 base, with 8 bases remaining between them.

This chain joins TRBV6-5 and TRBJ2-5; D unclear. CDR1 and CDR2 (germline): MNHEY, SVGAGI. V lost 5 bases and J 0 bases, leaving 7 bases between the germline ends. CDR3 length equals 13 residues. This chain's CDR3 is CASSQGDQETQYF. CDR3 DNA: TGTGCCAGCAGTCAAGGAGACCAAGAGACCCAGTACTTC.

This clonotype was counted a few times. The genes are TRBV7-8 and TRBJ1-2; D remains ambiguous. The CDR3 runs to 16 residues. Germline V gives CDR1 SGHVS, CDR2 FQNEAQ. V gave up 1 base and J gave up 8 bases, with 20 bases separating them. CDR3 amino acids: CASSLVTAPGVHGYTF. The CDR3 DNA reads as TGTGCCAGCAGCTTAGTCACCGCGCCGGGCGTGCACGGCTACACCTTC.